Detailed here is one T cell receptor beta chain. The target antigen is unknown. This entry belongs to a study of shared clonotypes between healthy human individuals. Study-level results: Shared clonotypes across all four donors exceeded non-shared ones in generation probability. What naive subsets generally showed was a larger estimated richness than memory subsets showed.

CDR1 is MNHEY, CDR2 SMNVEV, per germline (reference sequence). Trimming removed 5 bases from V and 3 bases from J; junction bases left unmatched: 15. The CDR3 is 17 residues long. Samples underwent the assay at deep level. Per sorted-subset replicate PCR, input was approximately 0.2 ug DNA, representing tens of thousands of T cell genomes. Clones were read by immunoSEQ multiplex PCR, and TCRdb kept only the in-frame ones, dropping some. This table has about 2.4 million clones, 80% to 95% appearing once. The sample taken for sequencing was naive CD4+ T cells from PBMCs. Subset described: CD45RA+ positively selected. V is TRBV27 and J is TRBJ1-1; TRBD1 matches 7 bases. The sequence came from a man younger than 35 in good health. Some clones in this sample may be carry-over from other donors' samples. The DNA for the CDR3 is TGTGCCAGCAGTCTCCCGACAGGGCGTGCCTGGGACACTGAAGCTTTCTTT. Translation: CASSLPTGRAWDTEAFF.